Listed here are 23 T cell receptor beta chains from one sample, sequenced in a study of shared clonotypes between healthy human individuals. This table comes from immunoSEQ multiplex PCR, and its TCRdb copy is limited to in-frame clones, with some not included. The table has fewer than 1 million clones, approximately 96% seen once. It was CD45RO-negative cells, positively selected for CCR7, that made up naive CD8 cells, with terminally differentiated effector memory CD45RA+ cells excluded. The sample taken for sequencing was naive CD8+ T cells sorted from blood. These TCRs come from a man aged 25 to 40 in good health.

This clone occurred once. The chain links TRBV14 to TRBJ2-1, with no clear D. V was pared by 1 base and J by 0 bases, with 7 bases between. This CDR3 region has 15 residues. Germline values: CDR1 SGHDN, CDR2 FVKESK. The CDR3 region has the DNA TGTGCCAGCAGCCAAGCCTGGGGCTCCTACAATGAGCAGTTCTTC. Translation: CASSQAWGSYNEQFF.

The chain joins TRBV15 to TRBJ1-4, with D uncertain. The CDR3 extends over 17 amino acids. Germline CDR1 reads LNHNV; CDR2 reads YYDKDF (reference sequence). Trimming took off 1 base at V and 0 bases at J, with 12 bases between the two ends. CDR3 residues: CATSRAGTAATNEKLFF. CDR3 DNA: TGTGCCACCAGCAGAGCTGGTACAGCCGCAACTAATGAAAAACTGTTTTTT.

The chain links TRBV27 to TRBJ2-1; D ambiguous. Per the germline V gene, CDR1 is MNHEY and CDR2 is SMNVEV (reference sequence). V shed 2 bases and J shed 8 bases, with 7 bases lying between them. The CDR3 extends over 12 amino acids. In DNA, the CDR3 is TGTGCCAGCAGTTTAGGACGGGATGAGCAGTTCTTC. Its translation is CASSLGRDEQFF.

This rearrangement joins TRBV7-9 to TRBJ1-5, with no clear D. Per germline, CDR1 SEHNR and CDR2 FQNEAQ (reference sequence). The germline V and J ends were trimmed by 1 base and 7 bases, with 5 bases remaining between them. The CDR3 runs 12 residues. The CDR3 region is CASSLVSQPQHF. CDR3 sequence (DNA): TGTGCCAGCAGCTTAGTGTCGCAGCCCCAGCATTTT.

The chain couples TRBV7-9 to TRBJ2-7; perhaps TRBD1 as D (6 bases). V lost 4 bases, J lost 7 bases, and 20 bases lay in between. The CDR3 spans 15 residues. Looked up from germline, CDR1 is SEHNR and CDR2 is FQNEAQ (reference sequence). CDR3 nucleotides: TGTGCCAGCAGCTGGGGACACGGTCCTCTGGAGGAGCAGTACTTC. This codes for CASSWGHGPLEEQYF.

J is TRBJ2-1 and V is TRBV7-3, with D unresolved. Germline CDR1 and CDR2: SGHTA and FQGTGA. CDR3 length: 13 amino acids. V dropped 0 bases and J dropped 5 bases, with 5 bases sitting between them. This CDR3 reads CASSLTSNNEQFF. CDR3 coding DNA: TGTGCCAGCAGCTTAACCAGTAACAATGAGCAGTTCTTC. Complete variable domain (other parts from reference TRBV7-3 and TRBJ2-1): GAGVSQTPSNKVTEKGKYVELRCDPISGHTALYWYRQSLGQGPEFLIYFQGTGAADDSGLPNDRFFAVRPEGSVSTLKIQRTERGDSAVYLCASSLTSNNEQFFGPGTRLTVL.

The chain employs TRBV28 and TRBJ1-5; 7 bases fit TRBD1. Germline CDR1 is MDHEN and CDR2 is SYDVKM. The CDR3 runs to 15 residues. The trim removed 2 bases at V and 10 bases at J, leaving 11 bases unmatched. Here the CDR3 reads CASSLLRTGILPQHF. The CDR3 DNA is TGTGCCAGCAGTTTACTCCGGACAGGAATTCTACCCCAGCATTTT. Combining the CDR3 with reference TRBV28 and TRBJ1-5 gives the whole variable domain DVKVTQSSRYLVKRTGEKVFLECVQDMDHENMFWYRQDPGLGLRLIYFSYDVKMKEKGDIPEGYSVSREKKERFSLILESASTNQTSMYLCASSLLRTGILPQHFGDGTRLSIL.

The chain recombines TRBV21-1 with TRBJ2-2. TRBV21-1 is a pseudogene. The CDR3 loop spans 16 amino acids. CDR3 coding DNA: TGTGCCAGCAGCAAAGGGGGCGGGCCGAACACCGGGGAGCTGTTTTTT. Encoded protein: CASSKGGGPNTGELFF.

The count of this clone is one. This sequence joins TRBV29-1 and TRBJ2-1, with a tentative D call TRBD1 (5 bases). This CDR3 spans 14 amino acids. Germline V CDR1 and CDR2: SQVTM, ANQGSEA. As DNA, the CDR3 is TGCAGTTACATTACGTTTATGGGGCCCGCTGAGCAGTTCTTC. Translating gives CSYITFMGPAEQFF.

This rearrangement joins TRBV4-1 to TRBJ2-3, with D tentatively TRBD1 (5 bases). Per germline, CDR1 MGHRA and CDR2 YSYEKL. The CDR3 is 16 amino acids. V lost 0 bases and J lost 2, with 12 bases in between. In nucleotides, the CDR3 is TGCGCCAGCAGCCAAGATACCAGGGAATACACAGATACGCAGTATTTT. Its translation is CASSQDTREYTDTQYF.

The chain has TRBV29-1 and TRBJ2-1, with 7 bases fitting TRBD2. V shed 6 bases, J shed 8 bases, and the junction held 19 bases outside the gene matches. This CDR3 region has 16 residues. Looked up from germline, CDR1 is SQVTM and CDR2 is ANQGSEA. The CDR3 DNA follows: TGCAGCGTCGACCCTGGTGGGCTAGCGGTTACGTATGAGCAGTTCTTC. Protein: CSVDPGGLAVTYEQFF.

V usage is TRBV5-1 and J usage is TRBJ2-7; 7 bases match TRBD1. Per the germline V gene, CDR1 is SGHRS and CDR2 is YFSETQ. The CDR3 sequence is 15 residues long. J gave up 3 bases and V 0 bases, and 6 bases lay outside the gene matches. The DNA of the CDR3 is TGCGCCAGCAGCTTGGGAGTGGGACAGCTCTACGAGCAGTACTTC. Its protein product is CASSLGVGQLYEQYF.

V is TRBV9 and J is TRBJ1-5; a weak D match, TRBD1 (5 bases). Germline CDR1 reads SGDLS; CDR2 reads YYNGEE. The V gene lost 0 bases and the J gene lost 4 bases, with 11 bases spanning the gap. The CDR3 sequence is 15 residues long. CDR3 coding DNA: TGTGCCAGCAGCGTAGGGGGACGGGAAAATCAGCCCCAGCATTTT. Encoded protein: CASSVGGRENQPQHF.

The genes are TRBV29-1 and TRBJ2-1; D is tentatively TRBD1 or TRBD2 (6 bases each). The CDR3 contains 13 residues. The V gene's germline CDR1 is SQVTM and CDR2 ANQGSEA. V was shortened by 6 bases and J by 4 bases, with 13 bases between the two germline ends. The CDR3 here is CSVDRRDYNEQFF. The CDR3 DNA is TGCAGCGTAGACAGGAGGGATTACAATGAGCAGTTCTTC.

The CDR3 sequence is CASSSPGGDYGYTF. The CDR3 region has the DNA TGTGCCAGCAGTTCCCCGGGGGGCGACTATGGCTACACCTTC. V is TRBV11-2 and J is TRBJ1-2, with D possibly matching TRBD1 (6 bases). Germline CDR1 is SGHAT and CDR2 is FQNNGV. V was cut by 6 bases and J by 3 bases, with 14 bases left in between. The CDR3 runs 14 residues.

The chain has TRBV7-9 and TRBJ2-7, with D perhaps matching TRBD1 (6 bases). The CDR3 is 15 residues long. Trimming left V 4 bases short and J 5 bases short, with 18 bases between. Germline V CDR1 and CDR2: SEHNR, FQNEAQ (reference sequence). This CDR3 is CASSSSQGLGDEQYF. The DNA for the CDR3 is TGTGCCAGCAGCTCGTCACAGGGCCTAGGGGACGAGCAGTACTTC.

For this clone: Other DNA sequences in the sample encode the same CDR3. The chain has TRBV4-1 and TRBJ2-6; no clear D. V dropped 1 base and J dropped 2 bases, with 3 bases sitting between them. The CDR3 length is 14 residues. Germline V gene lookup returns CDR1 MGHRA and CDR2 YSYEKL. CDR3 region: CASSQGPGANVLTF. The CDR3, as DNA: TGCGCCAGCAGCCAAGGTCCTGGGGCCAACGTCCTGACTTTC.

The chain joins TRBV7-2 to TRBJ2-7, with 7 bases fitting TRBD2. Trimming cost V 4 bases and J 0 bases; bases outside gene matches: 9. This CDR3 region has 16 residues. Germline V CDR1 and CDR2: SGHTA, FQGNSA. CDR3 region: CASSSLTSTSSYEQYF. Here the CDR3 DNA reads TGTGCCAGCAGCTCCTTGACTAGCACAAGCTCCTACGAGCAGTACTTC.

This rearrangement joins TRBV12-5 to TRBJ2-7, with TRBD2 matching 10 bases. The CDR3 is 15 residues long. V shed 5 bases and J 3 bases; nucleotides not matched to a gene: 7. CDR1 and CDR2 (germline): LGHNT, FRNRAP. The CDR3 reads CASGPGLADGYEQYF. The CDR3 DNA sequence: TGTGCTAGTGGTCCCGGACTAGCGGATGGCTACGAGCAGTACTTC. The entire variable domain, with the rest obtained from reference TRBV12-5 and TRBJ2-7, is as follows: DARVTQTPRHKVTEMGQEVTMRCQPILGHNTVFWYRQTMMQGLELLAYFRNRAPLDDSGMPKDRFSAEMPDATLATLKIQPSEPRDSAVYFCASGPGLADGYEQYFGPGTRLTVT.

The V gene is TRBV27, the J gene TRBJ2-7; 8 bases are a match to TRBD2. The V and J ends lost 6 bases and 5 bases, in that order; junction bases with no gene match: 9. The CDR3 extends over 14 amino acids. Germline-derived CDR1 and CDR2 are MNHEY and SMNVEV (reference sequence). The CDR3 protein is CASRVAGGIHEQYF. CDR3 sequence (DNA): TGTGCCAGCAGAGTGGCGGGAGGTATCCACGAGCAGTACTTC.

CDR3 in amino acids: CASSSLAGGLTDTQYF. As DNA, the CDR3 is TGTGCCAGCAGTTCGTTAGCGGGAGGGCTAACAGATACGCAGTATTTT. V and J are TRBV28 and TRBJ2-3, with 11 bases aligning to TRBD2. The V segment lost 4 bases and the J segment 3 bases; nucleotides outside the gene matches: 6. Germline lookup yields CDR1 MDHEN and CDR2 SYDVKM. CDR3 size: 16 residues.

The CDR3 reads CASSDPGQSLSYNEQFF. The DNA of the CDR3 is TGTGCCAGCAGCGACCCGGGACAGTCCCTCTCCTACAATGAGCAGTTCTTC. The chain recombines TRBV7-2 with TRBJ2-1; 7 bases line up with TRBD1. The CDR3 spans 17 residues. Germline CDR1 is SGHTA and CDR2 is FQGNSA. The ends lost 5 bases at V and 0 bases at J; junction bases unmatched: 10.

The gene calls are TRBV13 and TRBJ2-1; no clear D. V was pared by 1 base and J by 5 bases, with 12 bases between. CDR1 and CDR2 from the germline V gene are PRHDT and FYEKMQ (reference sequence). The CDR3 spans 15 residues. The CDR3 here is CASSLVGQDDNEQFF. The DNA of the CDR3 is TGTGCCAGCAGCTTAGTTGGCCAGGATGACAATGAGCAGTTCTTC.